One sample yielded the 20 T cell receptor beta chains listed below, sequenced in a study of blood T cell repertoires in COVID-19. This table comes from immunoSEQ multiplex PCR, and its TCRdb copy is limited to in-frame clones, with some not included. Of around 140,000 clones listed, 85% were seen once; the top ten hold 2.6%. Sequenced: peripheral blood. The receptor set was obtained from a human donor with acute or convalescent COVID-19. The donor label of this sample is uncertain.

The rearrangement links TRBV18 to TRBJ2-5; the D is unclear. CDR3 size: 13 residues. The V end was cut by 0 bases, the J end by 5 bases, with 7 bases between. The germline gives CDR1 KGHSH, CDR2 LQKENI. The CDR3 bases are TGTGCCAGCTCACCACCGAGCTTGGAGACCCAGTACTTC. Translated, it gives CASSPPSLETQYF.

This chain links TRBV9 with TRBJ1-1; no clear D gene. The CDR3 consists of 15 residues. Per the germline V gene, CDR1 is SGDLS and CDR2 is YYNGEE. The V and J ends lost 0 bases and 6 bases respectively, with 15 bases between them. DNA for the CDR3: TGTGCCAGCAGCGTAGTCCAGTCGGGCGGGGCTGAAGCTTTCTTT. Protein sequence: CASSVVQSGGAEAFF.

This clone was observed a single time. The V gene is TRBV9, the J gene TRBJ2-3; maybe TRBD2 (7 bases). Between the trimmed V and J ends, which lost 4 bases and 3 bases, there was a span of 18 bases. Germline V lookup: CDR1 SGDLS, CDR2 YYNGEE. The CDR3 is 16 amino acids. The CDR3 loop is CASSRSGGLGTDTQYF. CDR3 DNA: TGTGCCAGCAGCCGCTCGGGGGGCTTAGGGACAGATACGCAGTATTTT.

V and J are TRBV3-1 (or the pseudogene TRBV3-2) and TRBJ1-2; no definite D call. The V gene's germline CDR1 is LGHDT and CDR2 YNNKEL (reference sequence). The V gene lost 1 base and the J gene lost 2 bases, with 5 bases spanning the gap. The CDR3 is 13 amino acids. CDR3 region: CASSQGHNYGYTF. The CDR3 DNA reads as TGTGCCAGCAGCCAAGGGCACAACTATGGCTACACCTTC.

This sequence joins TRBV18 and TRBJ1-1, with 8 bases lining up with TRBD1. CDR3 length: 14 residues. V dropped 5 bases and J dropped 3; count of bases not matched to a gene: 5. CDR1 and CDR2 (germline): KGHSH, LQKENI. The CDR3 reads CASSEDRVYTEAFF. CDR3 nucleotide sequence: TGTGCCAGCTCAGAGGACAGGGTGTACACTGAAGCTTTCTTT.

The chain carries TRBV30 and TRBJ1-1; D might be TRBD1 (6 bases). Germline V CDR1 and CDR2: GTSNPN, SVGIG (reference sequence). Deletions cut 3 bases from V and 5 bases from J, with 13 bases between. CDR3 length equals 13 residues. The CDR3 sequence: CAWSRQGLTEAFF. CDR3 in DNA: TGTGCCTGGAGCCGTCAGGGGCTGACTGAAGCTTTCTTT.

V is TRBV11-1 and J is TRBJ1-1; D uncertain. This CDR3 has 15 amino acids. From germline, CDR1 is SGHAT and CDR2 FQDESV (reference sequence). V was pared by 5 bases and J by 2 bases, with 15 bases between. CDR3 in DNA: TGTGCCAGCAGCCCGACGCGGGCCGACAACACTGAAGCTTTCTTT. Translating it yields CASSPTRADNTEAFF.

The chain couples TRBV4-1 to TRBJ2-1; 9 bases match TRBD2. Per germline, CDR1 MGHRA and CDR2 YSYEKL. The length of the CDR3 is 15 residues. With 8 bases clipped from V and 3 bases from J, the junction kept 8 bases outside the gene matches. CDR3 nucleotides: TGCGCCAGCCGCGGGGGGGCTGCGTTCTACAATGAGCAGTTCTTC. This translates into CASRGGAAFYNEQFF.

The J gene is TRBJ1-6, the V gene TRBV7-8, with TRBD1 as a possible D gene (5 bases). Germline CDR1 is SGHVS and CDR2 is FQNEAQ. This CDR3 has 17 amino acids. Between the trimmed V and J ends, which lost 1 base and 5 bases, there was a span of 15 bases. CDR3 sequence reads: CASSLEGRGADNSPLHF. The CDR3 coding sequence is TGTGCCAGCAGCTTAGAAGGGCGCGGGGCGGATAATTCACCCCTCCACTTT. The full variable domain, completed using reference TRBV7-8 and TRBJ1-6, is GAGVSQSPRYKVAKRGQDVALRCDPISGHVSLFWYQQALGQGPEFLTYFQNEAQLDKSGLPSDRFFAERPEGSVSTLKIQRTQQEDSAVYLCASSLEGRGADNSPLHFGNGTRLTVT.

A remark on this clone: The same CDR3 can be traced to other DNA sequences in this sample. V usage is TRBV12-3 or TRBV12-4 and J usage is TRBJ1-1, with D possibly being TRBD1 (6 bases). Trimming cost V 5 bases and J 1 base, with 8 bases left between them. The CDR3 has 13 amino acids. The CDR3 region is CASSRGGNTEAFF. For the CDR3, the DNA is TGTGCCAGCAGTCGAGGGGGGAACACTGAAGCTTTCTTT.

This clone was observed a single time. The chain's CDR3 is CASSKREAPEAFF. Here the CDR3 DNA reads TGTGCCAGTAGTAAAAGGGAGGCGCCTGAAGCTTTCTTT. The rearrangement uses TRBV19 and TRBJ1-1; no reliable D call. This CDR3 comprises 13 residues. Germline loops: CDR1 LNHDA, CDR2 SQIVND (reference sequence). V was clipped by 4 bases and J by 6 bases, with 12 bases between them. Drawing the rest from reference TRBV19 and TRBJ1-1, the complete variable domain is DGGITQSPKYLFRKEGQNVTLSCEQNLNHDAMYWYRQDPGQGLRLIYYSQIVNDFQKGDIAEGYSVSREKKESFPLTVTSAQKNPTAFYLCASSKREAPEAFFGQGTRLTVV.

This clone was counted between two and nine times. The CDR3 coding sequence is TGTGCCAGTAGTATAGAAACAGAATTCGCCGAGCAGTACTTC. Translating gives CASSIETEFAEQYF. The chain carries TRBV19 and TRBJ2-7; D gene ambiguous. V was cut by 0 bases and J by 6 bases, with 12 bases left in between. Germline V CDR1 and CDR2: LNHDA, SQIVND (reference sequence). This CDR3 is 14 amino acids long.

The rearrangement links TRBV6-6 to TRBJ2-1; TRBD1 matches at 10 bases. J lost 2 bases, V lost 2 bases, and 3 bases had no gene match. This CDR3 is built from 16 residues. CDR1 is MNHNY, CDR2 SVGAGI, per germline (reference sequence). The CDR3 loop reads CASSYLGQGTYNEQFF. CDR3 DNA sequence: TGTGCCAGCAGTTACCTGGGACAGGGGACCTACAATGAGCAGTTCTTC.

V usage is TRBV6-4 and J usage is TRBJ2-7; 14 nucleotides line up with TRBD2. This CDR3 spans 15 amino acids. Germline V gene lookup returns CDR1 MRHNA and CDR2 SNTAGT. The V and J ends lost 0 bases and 6 bases, in that order; junction bases with no gene match: 1. The CDR3 DNA sequence: TGTGCCAGCAGTGACTCTGGGACTAGCGGGAGCGAGCAGTACGTC. Translation: CASSDSGTSGSEQYV.

CDR3 coding DNA: TGTGCCACCAGTGATGCGGGGGGCCCCACAGATACGCAGTATTTT. It translates to CATSDAGGPTDTQYF. The chain combines TRBV24-1 with TRBJ2-3; 8 bases agree with TRBD2. The CDR3 loop spans 15 amino acids. The ends lost 3 bases at V and 2 bases at J; junction bases unmatched: 3. The V gene's germline CDR1 is KGHDR and CDR2 SFDVKD.

The V gene is TRBV3-1 (or the pseudogene TRBV3-2), the J gene TRBJ2-1; 13 positions match TRBD2. V shed 6 bases and J 8 bases; nucleotides not matched to a gene: 7. CDR3 size: 15 residues. Germline loops: CDR1 LGHDT, CDR2 YNNKEL (reference sequence). The CDR3 sequence: CASSFTSGGAYEQFF. CDR3 in DNA: TGTGCCAGCAGTTTCACTAGCGGGGGGGCTTATGAGCAGTTCTTC.

The chain joins TRBV7-3 to TRBJ2-2; TRBD1 might be the D (6 bases). Germline assignment: CDR1 SGHTA and CDR2 FQGTGA. The CDR3 has 14 amino acids. Trimming took 6 bases from V and 5 from J, leaving 13 bases between them. CDR3: CASSSTTGTGELFF. For the CDR3, the DNA is TGTGCCAGCAGTTCAACGACAGGAACCGGGGAGCTGTTTTTT.

The rearrangement joins TRBV7-2 to TRBJ2-5; D uncertain. Germline loops: CDR1 SGHTA, CDR2 FQGNSA. V lost 3 bases to trimming and J lost 2 bases, with 4 bases between them. CDR3 length equals 12 residues. CDR3 sequence: CASSLYQETQYF. CDR3 in DNA: TGTGCCAGCAGCTTGTATCAAGAGACCCAGTACTTC.

The chain recombines TRBV6-2 or TRBV6-3 with TRBJ2-7; 7 nucleotides match TRBD1. Germline V gene data show CDR1 as MNHEY and CDR2 as SVGEGT. This CDR3 spans 14 amino acids. Losses at the gene ends were 2 bases for V and 1 base for J; bases not matched to a gene: 2. CDR3 in DNA: TGTGCCAGCAGTTACCGGGACAGTTCCTACGAGCAGTACTTC. Translation: CASSYRDSSYEQYF.

The V call is TRBV25-1, the J call TRBJ2-2; TRBD2 aligns across 9 bases. Germline CDR1 reads MGHDK; CDR2 reads SYGVNS. Trimming took 4 bases from V and 0 from J; bases not matched to a gene: 3. The CDR3 spans 16 residues. The CDR3 region has the DNA TGTGCCAGCAGTGGGCGCGGGAGGGCGAACACCGGGGAGCTGTTTTTT. Its protein is CASSGRGRANTGELFF.